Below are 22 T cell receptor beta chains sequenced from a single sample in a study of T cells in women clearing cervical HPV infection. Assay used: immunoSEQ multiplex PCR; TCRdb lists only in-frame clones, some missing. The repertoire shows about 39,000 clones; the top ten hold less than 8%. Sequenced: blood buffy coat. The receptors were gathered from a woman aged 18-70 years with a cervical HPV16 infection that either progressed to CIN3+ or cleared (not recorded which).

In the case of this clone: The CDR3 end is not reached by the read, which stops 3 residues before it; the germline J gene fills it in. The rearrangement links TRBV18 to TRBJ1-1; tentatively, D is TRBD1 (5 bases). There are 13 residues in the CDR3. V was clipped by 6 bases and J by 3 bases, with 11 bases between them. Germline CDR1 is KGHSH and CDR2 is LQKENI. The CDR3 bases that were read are TGTGCCAGCTCCCTAGGGGTGGACACTGAA. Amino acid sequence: CASSLGVDTE. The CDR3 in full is CASSLGVDTEAFF.

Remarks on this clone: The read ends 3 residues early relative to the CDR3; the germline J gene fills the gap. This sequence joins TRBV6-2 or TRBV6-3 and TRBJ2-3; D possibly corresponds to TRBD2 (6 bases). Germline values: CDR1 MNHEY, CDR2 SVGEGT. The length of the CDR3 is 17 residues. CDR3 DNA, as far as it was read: TGTGCCAGCAGTTACTCGGGCTGGGCCACTAGCAATCAGCCG. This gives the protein CASSYSGWATSNQP. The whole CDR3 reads CASSYSGWATSNQPQYF.

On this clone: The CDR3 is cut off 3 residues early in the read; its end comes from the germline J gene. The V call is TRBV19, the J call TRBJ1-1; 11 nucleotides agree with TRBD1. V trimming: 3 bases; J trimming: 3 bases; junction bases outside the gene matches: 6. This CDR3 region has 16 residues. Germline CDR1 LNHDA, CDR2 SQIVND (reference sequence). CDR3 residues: CASSIRTGGLYTEAFF. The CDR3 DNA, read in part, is TGTGCCAGTAGTATCCGGACAGGGGGCCTGTACACTGAA.

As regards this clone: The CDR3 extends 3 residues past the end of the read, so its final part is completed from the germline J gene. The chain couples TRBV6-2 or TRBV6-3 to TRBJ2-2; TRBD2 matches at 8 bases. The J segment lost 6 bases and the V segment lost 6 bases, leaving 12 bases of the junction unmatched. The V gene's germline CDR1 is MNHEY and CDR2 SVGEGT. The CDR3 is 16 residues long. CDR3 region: CASRRAGVSSAGELFF. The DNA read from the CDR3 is TGTGCCAGCAGACGAGCGGGAGTATCATCGGCCGGGGAG.

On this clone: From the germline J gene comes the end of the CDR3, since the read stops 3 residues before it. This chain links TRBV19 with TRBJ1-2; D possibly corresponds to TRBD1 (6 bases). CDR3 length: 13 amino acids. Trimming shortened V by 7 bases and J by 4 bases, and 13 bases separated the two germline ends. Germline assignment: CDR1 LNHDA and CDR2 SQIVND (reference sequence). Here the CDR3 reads CASTAGQPYGYTF. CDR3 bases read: TGTGCCAGTACTGCAGGACAGCCCTATGGC.

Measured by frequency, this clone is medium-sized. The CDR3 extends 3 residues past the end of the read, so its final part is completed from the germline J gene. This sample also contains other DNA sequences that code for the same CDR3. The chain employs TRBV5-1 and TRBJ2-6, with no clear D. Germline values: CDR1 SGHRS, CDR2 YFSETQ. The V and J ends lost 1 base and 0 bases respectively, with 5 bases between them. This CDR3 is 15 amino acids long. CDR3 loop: CASSLSLSGANVLTF. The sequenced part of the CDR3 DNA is TGCGCCAGCAGCTTGAGCCTCTCTGGGGCCAACGTC.

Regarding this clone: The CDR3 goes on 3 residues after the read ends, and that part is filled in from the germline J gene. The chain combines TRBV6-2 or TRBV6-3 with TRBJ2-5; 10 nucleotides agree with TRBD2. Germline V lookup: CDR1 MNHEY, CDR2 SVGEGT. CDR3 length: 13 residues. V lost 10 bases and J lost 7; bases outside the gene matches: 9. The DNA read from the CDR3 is TGTGCCACCTCCGGGACTAGCGAAGGGACC. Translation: CATSGTSEGT. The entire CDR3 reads CATSGTSEGTQYF.

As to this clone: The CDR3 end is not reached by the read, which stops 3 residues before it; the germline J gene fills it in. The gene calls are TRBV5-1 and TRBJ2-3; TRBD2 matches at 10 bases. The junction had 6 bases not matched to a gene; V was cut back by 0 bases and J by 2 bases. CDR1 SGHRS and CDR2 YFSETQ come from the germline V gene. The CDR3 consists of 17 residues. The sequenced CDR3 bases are TGCGCCAGCAGCTTGGGCCAACTAGCGGGGATCACAGATACG. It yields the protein CASSLGQLAGITDT. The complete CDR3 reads CASSLGQLAGITDTQYF.

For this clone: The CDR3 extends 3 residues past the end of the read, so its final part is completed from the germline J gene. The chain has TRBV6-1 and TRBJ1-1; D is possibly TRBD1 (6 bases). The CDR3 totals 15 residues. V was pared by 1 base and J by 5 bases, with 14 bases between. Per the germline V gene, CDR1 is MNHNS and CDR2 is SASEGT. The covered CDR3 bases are TGTGCCAGCAGTGAAGAAGTTGGAGGGGGTACTGAA. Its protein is CASSEEVGGGTE. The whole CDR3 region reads CASSEEVGGGTEAFF.

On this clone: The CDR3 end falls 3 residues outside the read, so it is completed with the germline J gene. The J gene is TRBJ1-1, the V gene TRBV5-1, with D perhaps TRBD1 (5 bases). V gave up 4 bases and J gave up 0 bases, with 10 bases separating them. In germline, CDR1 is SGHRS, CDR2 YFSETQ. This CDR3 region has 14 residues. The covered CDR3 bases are TGCGCCAGCAGCGAGACAGTTATGAACACTGAA. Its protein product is CASSETVMNTE. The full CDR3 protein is CASSETVMNTEAFF.

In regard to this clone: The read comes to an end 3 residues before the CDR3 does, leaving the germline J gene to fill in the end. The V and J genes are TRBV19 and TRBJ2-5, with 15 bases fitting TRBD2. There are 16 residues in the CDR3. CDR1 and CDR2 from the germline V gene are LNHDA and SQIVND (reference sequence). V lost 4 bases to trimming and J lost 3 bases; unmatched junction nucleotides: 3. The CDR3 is CASSRRTSGREETQYF. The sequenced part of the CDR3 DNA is TGTGCCAGTAGTAGACGGACTAGCGGGAGGGAAGAGACC.

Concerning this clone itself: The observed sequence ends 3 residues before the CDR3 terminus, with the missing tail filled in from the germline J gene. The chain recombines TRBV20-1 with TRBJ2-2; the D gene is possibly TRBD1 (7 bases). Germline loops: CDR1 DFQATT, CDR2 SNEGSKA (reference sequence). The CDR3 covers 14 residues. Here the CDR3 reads CSAGGTATNEKLFF. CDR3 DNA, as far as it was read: TGCAGTGCAGGGGGGACAGCGACTAATGAAAAG.

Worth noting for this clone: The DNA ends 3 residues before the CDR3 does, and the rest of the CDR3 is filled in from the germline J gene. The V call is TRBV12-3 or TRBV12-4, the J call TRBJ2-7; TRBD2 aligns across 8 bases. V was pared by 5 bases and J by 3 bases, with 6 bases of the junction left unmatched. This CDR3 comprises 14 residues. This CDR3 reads CASSLSGTNYEQYF. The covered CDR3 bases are TGTGCCAGCAGTCTTAGCGGGACTAACTACGAG.

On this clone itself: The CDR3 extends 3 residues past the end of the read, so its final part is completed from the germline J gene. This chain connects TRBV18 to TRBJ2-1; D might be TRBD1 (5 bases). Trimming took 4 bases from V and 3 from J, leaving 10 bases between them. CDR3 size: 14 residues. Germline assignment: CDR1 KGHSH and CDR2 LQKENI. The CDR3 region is CASSLGPHYNEQFF. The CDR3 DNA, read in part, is TGTGCCAGCTCACTGGGGCCCCACTACAATGAG.

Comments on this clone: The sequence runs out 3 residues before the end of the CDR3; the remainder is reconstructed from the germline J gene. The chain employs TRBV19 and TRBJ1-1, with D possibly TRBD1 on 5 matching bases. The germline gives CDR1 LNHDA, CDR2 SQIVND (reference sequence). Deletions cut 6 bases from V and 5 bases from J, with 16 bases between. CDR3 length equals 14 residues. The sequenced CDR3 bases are TGTGCCAGTAGCGTATCGGGGGGAGAAACTGAA. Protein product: CASSVSGGETE. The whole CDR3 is CASSVSGGETEAFF. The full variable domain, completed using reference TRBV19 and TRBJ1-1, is DGGITQSPKYLFRKEGQNVTLSCEQNLNHDAMYWYRQDPGQGLRLIYYSQIVNDFQKGDIAEGYSVSREKKESFPLTVTSAQKNPTAFYLCASSVSGGETEAFFGQGTRLTVV.

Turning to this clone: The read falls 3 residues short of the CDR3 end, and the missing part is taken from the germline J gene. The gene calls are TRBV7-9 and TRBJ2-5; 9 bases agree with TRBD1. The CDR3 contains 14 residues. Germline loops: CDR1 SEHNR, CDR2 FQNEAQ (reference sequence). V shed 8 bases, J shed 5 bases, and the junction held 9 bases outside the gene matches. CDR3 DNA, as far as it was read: TGTGCCAGCTCTCCCGGACAGGGGTCGGAGACC. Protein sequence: CASSPGQGSET. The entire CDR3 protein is CASSPGQGSETQYF.

The CDR3 region is CASSSQGSTSEAFF. The sequenced part of the CDR3 DNA is TGTGCCAGCAGCTCACAGGGGTCGACTTCTGAA. V gene TRBV7-9 combines with J gene TRBJ1-1; 7 bases map to TRBD1. The read ends 3 residues before the CDR3 terminus; that terminus is restored from the germline J gene. Germline CDR1 reads SEHNR; CDR2 reads FQNEAQ (reference sequence). Trimming at V came to 4 bases and at J to 6 bases, leaving 8 bases not matched to a gene. This CDR3 comprises 14 residues.

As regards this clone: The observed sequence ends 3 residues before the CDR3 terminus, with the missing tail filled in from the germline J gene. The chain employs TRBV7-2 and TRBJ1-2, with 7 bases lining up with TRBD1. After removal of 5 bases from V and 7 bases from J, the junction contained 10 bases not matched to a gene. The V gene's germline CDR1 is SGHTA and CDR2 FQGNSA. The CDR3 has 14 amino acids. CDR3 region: CASSPGVTGAGYTF. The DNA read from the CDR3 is TGTGCCAGCAGCCCCGGGGTTACAGGGGCTGGC.

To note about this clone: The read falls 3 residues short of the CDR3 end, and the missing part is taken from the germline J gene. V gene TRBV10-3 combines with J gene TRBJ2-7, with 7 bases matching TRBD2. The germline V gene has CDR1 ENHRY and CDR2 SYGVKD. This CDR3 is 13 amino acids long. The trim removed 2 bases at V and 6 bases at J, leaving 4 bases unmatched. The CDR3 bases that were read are TGTGCCATCAGTGAGGCCGGACTAGTCGAG. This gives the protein CAISEAGLVE. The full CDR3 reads CAISEAGLVEQYF.

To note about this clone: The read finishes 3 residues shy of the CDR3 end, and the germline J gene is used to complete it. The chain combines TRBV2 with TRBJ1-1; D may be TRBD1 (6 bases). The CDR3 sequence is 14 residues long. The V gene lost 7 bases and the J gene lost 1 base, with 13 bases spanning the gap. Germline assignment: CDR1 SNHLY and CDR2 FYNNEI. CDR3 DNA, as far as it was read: TGTGCCAGCATTCTTACAGGGCGGAACACTGAA. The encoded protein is CASILTGRNTE. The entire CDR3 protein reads CASILTGRNTEAFF.

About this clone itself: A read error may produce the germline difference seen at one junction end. The CDR3 loop reads CASRARGGAGGTGELFF. The sequenced CDR3 bases are TGCGCCAGCCGTGCAAGGGGCGGAGCAGGGGGTACCGGGGAG. J is TRBJ2-2 and V is TRBV4-2; TRBD1 matches 7 bases. The read terminates 3 residues before the CDR3 end, so the remaining end is supplied by the germline J gene. This CDR3 contains 17 residues. Germline V lookup: CDR1 LGHNA, CDR2 YNFKEQ.

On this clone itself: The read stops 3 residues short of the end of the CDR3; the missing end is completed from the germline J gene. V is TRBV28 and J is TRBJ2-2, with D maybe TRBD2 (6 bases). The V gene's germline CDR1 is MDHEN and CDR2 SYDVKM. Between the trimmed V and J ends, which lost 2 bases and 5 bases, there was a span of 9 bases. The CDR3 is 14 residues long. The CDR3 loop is CASSLAGFTGELFF. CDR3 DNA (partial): TGTGCCAGCAGTTTAGCGGGGTTTACCGGGGAG.